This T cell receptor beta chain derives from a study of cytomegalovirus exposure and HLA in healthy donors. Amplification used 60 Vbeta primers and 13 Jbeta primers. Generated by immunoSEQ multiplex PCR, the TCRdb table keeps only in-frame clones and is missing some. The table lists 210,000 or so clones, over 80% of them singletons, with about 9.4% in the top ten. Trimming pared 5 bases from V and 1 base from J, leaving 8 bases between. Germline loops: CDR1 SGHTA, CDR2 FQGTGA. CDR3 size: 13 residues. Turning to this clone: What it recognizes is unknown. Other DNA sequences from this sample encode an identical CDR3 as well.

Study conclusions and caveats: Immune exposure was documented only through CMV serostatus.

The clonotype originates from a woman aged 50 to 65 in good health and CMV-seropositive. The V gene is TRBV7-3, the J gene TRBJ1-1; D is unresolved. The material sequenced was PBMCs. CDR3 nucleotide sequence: TGTGCCAGCAGCCTGTCAGGGAACACTGAAGCTTTCTTT. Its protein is CASSLSGNTEAFF.